The rows below give T cell receptor beta chains drawn from one sample of a study of OX40 agonist ivuxolimab in advanced cancers. The method was immunoSEQ multiplex PCR; TCRdb's version includes in-frame clones alone and lacks a portion of them. The sample shows roughly 48,000 clones, over 80% of them seen only once. Sequenced here: CD4+ or CD8+ T cells sorted from blood, sampled in a trial of the OX40 agonist ivuxolimab. The receptor source for this set is an adult with an advanced solid tumor such as melanoma, head and neck, liver or kidney cancer. Each CDR3 is given with its conserved first and last residue. A D gene is named only where the DNA matches it firmly. Expanded clones are given a class, and other clones once, few, many or no size at all.

v_gene	abundance	j_gene	d_gene	CDR3aa	CDR3nt
TRBV5-1	-	TRBJ2-1	-	CASSLPSYNEQFF	TGCGCCAGCAGCTTGCCCAGCTACAATGAGCAGTTCTTC
TRBV6-5	-	TRBJ2-7	TRBD2	CASSYRASGNYEQYF	TGTGCCAGCAGTTACAGGGCTAGCGGGAACTACGAGCAGTACTTC
TRBV18	-	TRBJ1-1	TRBD1	CASSKIQGSTEAFF	TGTGCCAGCTCAAAGATACAGGGGAGCACTGAAGCTTTCTTT
TRBV7-2	-	TRBJ2-1	-	CASSPRTVRNEQFF	TGTGCCAGCAGCCCTCGGACAGTGAGGAATGAGCAGTTCTTC
TRBV7-2	-	TRBJ1-2	-	CASSFGEMTGYTF	TGTGCCAGCAGCTTCGGAGAAATGACTGGCTACACCTTC
TRBV5-1	-	TRBJ1-1	TRBD1	CASSFTGTGNTEAFF	TGCGCCAGCAGCTTTACCGGGACAGGGAACACTGAAGCTTTCTTT
TRBV7-2	-	TRBJ2-2	-	CASSLALGAGELFF	TGTGCCAGCAGCTTAGCGTTGGGTGCCGGGGAGCTGTTTTTT
TRBV30	-	TRBJ2-1	TRBD1	CAWSQDRPNNEQFF	TGTGCCTGGAGTCAGGACAGGCCAAACAATGAGCAGTTCTTC
TRBV7-9	-	TRBJ1-1	-	CASSLGTGPKNTEAFF	TGTGCCAGCAGCCTAGGGACGGGACCGAAGAACACTGAAGCTTTCTTT
TRBV11-2	-	TRBJ1-1	TRBD1	CASSPDRDRAEAFF	TGTGCCAGCAGCCCGGACAGGGATAGGGCTGAAGCTTTCTTT
TRBV28	-	TRBJ2-7	TRBD2	CASGGTSGATSYEQYF	TGTGCCAGCGGGGGAACAAGCGGGGCTACCTCCTACGAGCAGTACTTC
TRBV19	-	TRBJ1-5	-	CASTRGRQPQHF	TGTGCCAGCACCCGCGGCCGTCAGCCCCAGCATTTT
TRBV5-1	-	TRBJ2-2	TRBD2	CASSLAILRLAGTGELFF	TGCGCCAGCAGCTTGGCCATTCTTCGACTAGCCGGGACCGGGGAGCTGTTTTTT
TRBV7-6	-	TRBJ2-7	TRBD1	CASSLRPTGSNYEQYF	TGTGCCAGCAGCTTACGCCCGACAGGGTCCAACTACGAGCAGTACTTC
TRBV7-8	-	TRBJ1-1	-	CASSLRRGAPRDTEAFF	TGTGCCAGCAGCCTTAGAAGAGGGGCGCCTAGGGACACTGAAGCTTTCTTT
TRBV30	-	TRBJ2-3	TRBD1	CAWSVTGVGDTQYF	TGTGCCTGGAGTGTGACAGGGGTTGGAGATACGCAGTATTTT
TRBV7-2	-	TRBJ1-4	-	CASSWGVGHGEKLFF	TGTGCCAGCAGTTGGGGGGTTGGGCATGGTGAAAAACTGTTTTTT
TRBV2	few	TRBJ2-3	-	CASSEQGWGTDTQYF	TGTGCCAGCAGTGAGCAGGGTTGGGGCACAGATACGCAGTATTTT
TRBV10-2	-	TRBJ2-5	-	CASSVSREETQYF	TGCGCCAGCAGTGTTTCTAGGGAAGAGACCCAGTACTTC
TRBV7-2	once	TRBJ2-3	-	CASSWAPAGNQDTQYF	TGTGCCAGCAGCTGGGCCCCGGCAGGGAACCAAGATACGCAGTATTTT
TRBV5-1	-	TRBJ1-4	-	CASSLAEGKLFF	TGCGCCAGCAGCTTGGCCGAAGGCAAACTGTTTTTT
TRBV19	-	TRBJ1-2	TRBD1	CASSMEGAMSGYTF	TGTGCCAGTAGTATGGAGGGGGCAATGAGTGGCTACACCTTC
TRBV6-4	-	TRBJ2-2	TRBD1	CASSRGPTNTGELFF	TGTGCCAGCAGCAGGGGGCCGACGAACACCGGGGAGCTGTTTTTT
TRBV10-1	-	TRBJ1-4	-	CASSLPPRQPTNEKLFF	TGCGCCAGCAGTCTTCCCCCTAGACAGCCAACTAATGAAAAACTGTTTTTT
TRBV7-2	-	TRBJ2-4	-	CASSPQGSVAKNIQYF	TGTGCCAGCAGCCCGCAGGGTTCGGTAGCCAAAAACATTCAGTACTTC
TRBV6-1	-	TRBJ2-2	-	CASSEMGRGTGELFF	TGTGCCAGCAGTGAGATGGGTAGGGGCACCGGGGAGCTGTTTTTT
TRBV11-2	-	TRBJ1-3	-	CASSAYTGSGNTIYF	TGTGCCAGCAGCGCCTATACAGGGTCTGGAAACACCATATATTTT
TRBV7-9	-	TRBJ1-2	-	CASSGLQRYNYGYTF	TGTGCCAGCAGCGGATTACAGAGGTACAACTATGGCTACACCTTC
TRBV6-5	-	TRBJ1-3	TRBD1	CASSYSTGGGDTIYF	TGTGCCAGCAGTTACTCAACAGGGGGTGGAGACACCATATATTTT
TRBV5-1	few	TRBJ1-6	-	CASSVTARNSPLHF	TGCGCCAGCAGCGTGACCGCGAGGAATTCACCCCTCCACTTT
TRBV5-4	-	TRBJ2-3	TRBD2	CASSFERGGRDTQYF	TGTGCCAGCAGCTTCGAGCGGGGGGGCAGAGATACGCAGTATTTT
TRBV5-4	once	TRBJ1-6	-	CASSLGTQNSPLHF	TGTGCCAGCAGCTTGGGGACACAGAATTCACCCCTCCACTTT
TRBV7-7	-	TRBJ2-5	-	CASSPTGRGAQYF	TGTGCTAGCAGCCCGACGGGCCGGGGAGCCCAGTACTTC
TRBV2	-	TRBJ1-5	-	CASSIFPLQPQHF	TGTGCCAGCAGTATCTTCCCTCTCCAGCCCCAGCATTTT
TRBV4-3	-	TRBJ2-7	TRBD1	CASSPTGAQGARWEQYF	TGCGCCAGCAGTCCCACTGGCGCACAGGGGGCGCGGTGGGAGCAGTACTTC
TRBV7-8	-	TRBJ2-3	-	CASSQKDTQYF	TGTGCCAGCAGCCAGAAAGATACGCAGTATTTT
TRBV7-6	few	TRBJ2-7	-	CASSLGGGYEQYF	TGTGCCAGCAGCTTAGGAGGGGGGTACGAGCAGTACTTC
TRBV7-2	-	TRBJ2-3	TRBD2	CASSTRLAGGAADTQYF	TGTGCCAGCAGCACTAGACTAGCGGGGGGCGCGGCAGATACGCAGTATTTT
TRBV28	-	TRBJ1-2	TRBD1	CAIGQGGYGYTF	TGTGCCATTGGACAGGGTGGCTATGGCTACACCTTC
TRBV7-5	-	TRBJ1-3	-	CARSLIDRGSSGNTIYF	TGTGCCAGAAGCTTAATCGACAGGGGCTCCTCTGGAAACACCATATATTTT
TRBV11-2	-	TRBJ2-7	-	CASSLHYEQYF	TGTGCCAGCAGCCTACACTACGAGCAGTACTTC
TRBV11-2	-	TRBJ1-4	TRBD1	CASSFRGRNPNEKLFF	TGTGCCAGCAGCTTCAGGGGGCGAAACCCTAATGAAAAACTGTTTTTT
TRBV7-6	-	TRBJ2-7	-	CASSLYGSYEQYF	TGTGCCAGCAGCTTATACGGGTCCTACGAGCAGTACTTC
TRBV30	-	TRBJ2-7	-	CAWNGRSTYEQYF	TGTGCCTGGAATGGCAGGTCAACCTACGAGCAGTACTTC
TRBV7-9	-	TRBJ2-3	TRBD2	CASSPGTSGGDTQYF	TGTGCCAGCAGCCCCGGGACTAGCGGGGGGGATACGCAGTATTTT
TRBV5-8	once	TRBJ1-5	-	CASSLLLGHGDYSNQPQHF	TGTGCCAGCAGCTTGCTTTTGGGGCACGGGGATTATAGCAATCAGCCCCAGCATTTT
TRBV27	-	TRBJ1-5	-	CASSRLGGSNQPQHF	TGTGCCAGCAGTCGGCTCGGAGGGAGCAATCAGCCCCAGCATTTT
TRBV11-2	-	TRBJ1-1	-	CASSSTRRRNTEAFF	TGTGCCAGCAGCTCTACACGGCGGCGGAACACTGAAGCTTTCTTT
TRBV18	-	TRBJ2-3	TRBD1	CASSPGPGGSTDTQYF	TGTGCCAGCTCACCCGGGCCAGGGGGCAGCACAGATACGCAGTATTTT
TRBV30	-	TRBJ1-2	TRBD1	CVGQPGQGGGYTF	TGTGTGGGCCAGCCGGGACAGGGAGGCGGCTACACCTTC
TRBV5-1	-	TRBJ2-5	-	CASSLVAKTAASSSLGPRETQYF	TGCGCCAGCAGCTTGGTGGCGAAGACGGCGGCCAGTTCGAGTTTAGGGCCGAGGGAGACCCAGTACTTC